Included here is one T cell receptor (beta chain) sequence, with context. Its antigen is undetermined. Researchers took RNA transcripts and amplified the TCR beta CDR3 regions from them. The HTBI primer set drove a first-round RT-PCR of the TCR CDR3. MiXCR was run by TCRdb on the multiplex PCR reads, yielding one entry per CDR3 protein. The table shows some 650,000 distinct CDR3 sequences, with about 16% occurring only once. This sample was included in a study of T cells in Graves' hyperthyroidism and ophthalmopathy. Study details: Blood was drawn when the patient was first diagnosed and still untreated. Study-wide points: From stable hyperthyroidism, ophthalmopathy was set apart by a 13 V-J model.

The sample comprised blood. This TCR derives from a woman aged 40 to 55 with Graves' ophthalmopathy.

CDR3 in amino acids: CASRETVYGYTF. The CDR3 coding sequence is TGTGCCAGCAGGGAGACAGTTTATGGCTACACCTTC. The genes are TRBV2 and TRBJ1-2; D is possibly TRBD1 (5 bases). V lost 6 bases to trimming and J lost 5 bases, with 10 bases between them. The CDR3 has 12 residues. Germline assignment: CDR1 SNHLY and CDR2 FYNNEI.